These 27 T cell receptor beta chains originate from one sample sequenced in a study of T cell responses to AZD1222 COVID-19 vaccine (dated by TCRdb to 2020 to 2023). The meaning of the sample's time point label: baseline before first vaccination. The treatment or condition label, read with the paper, signifies: meningococcal conjugate vaccine given as trial control. Libraries were made using the immunoSEQ multiplex PCR assay. TCRdb mirrors the immuneACCESS table, restricted to in-frame sequences. Some clones are absent from its copies; in checked studies, under half trace to an unresolved V gene, and the reason for the others is unknown. This sample holds 150,000 to 180,000 clones; 86% were observed only once. The leading ten clones occupy 5.5% of the sample. Sequenced here: peripheral blood, sampled on day 0 of MenACWY control vaccination. The receptors shown here come from an adult in good health.

The chain is built from TRBV10-3 and TRBJ2-7; 9 bases line up with TRBD2. Germline CDR1 and CDR2: ENHRY and SYGVKD. CDR3 length: 15 residues. Trimming took 5 bases from V and 0 from J; bases not matched to a gene: 5. The chain's CDR3 is CAISPGTSSSYEQYV. In DNA, the CDR3 is TGTGCCATCAGTCCTGGGACTAGCAGCTCCTACGAGCAGTACGTC.

This chain uses TRBV5-4 with TRBJ2-1, with 14 bases that match TRBD2. CDR3 length equals 19 residues. Germline CDR1 and CDR2: SGHNT and YYREEE (reference sequence). The J segment lost 0 bases and the V segment lost 0 bases, leaving 5 bases of the junction unmatched. Here the CDR3 reads CASSLGPGTSGSSYNEQFF. The DNA of the CDR3 is TGTGCCAGCAGCTTGGGGCCCGGGACTAGCGGGAGCTCCTACAATGAGCAGTTCTTC.

The chain carries TRBV11-2 and TRBJ2-1; D remains unclear. Germline CDR1 reads SGHAT; CDR2 reads FQNNGV. This CDR3 contains 15 residues. V was cut by 3 bases and J by 0 bases, with 9 bases left in between. In DNA form, the CDR3 reads TGTGCCAGCAGCTTGAACAGAGGCTCCTACAATGAGCAGTTCTTC. It is translated as CASSLNRGSYNEQFF.

The chain is built from TRBV30 and TRBJ1-1; 7 nucleotides agree with TRBD1. Germline loops: CDR1 GTSNPN, CDR2 SVGIG (reference sequence). The CDR3 has 12 residues. With 5 bases clipped from V and 1 base from J, the junction kept 1 base outside the gene matches. CDR3 protein: CAWHRGNTEAFF. The CDR3 DNA sequence: TGTGCCTGGCACAGGGGGAACACTGAAGCTTTCTTT.

The chain couples TRBV10-3 to TRBJ1-3, with D possibly being TRBD1 (6 bases). Trimming pared 3 bases from V and 0 bases from J, leaving 12 bases between. Germline V lookup: CDR1 ENHRY, CDR2 SYGVKD. CDR3 length: 16 amino acids. This chain's CDR3 is CAISDPGVPSGNTIYF. CDR3 DNA: TGTGCCATCAGTGACCCAGGGGTGCCCTCTGGAAACACCATATATTTT.

The chain recombines TRBV19 with TRBJ2-1; 9 bases match TRBD2. The CDR3 is 15 residues long. V gave up 6 bases and J gave up 7 bases; unmatched junction bases: 10. Germline V gene data show CDR1 as LNHDA and CDR2 as SQIVND (reference sequence). For the CDR3, the DNA is TGTGCCAGTAGGCCGGGACTAGCCATTGAAAATGAGCAGTTCTTC. Translated, it gives CASRPGLAIENEQFF. Drawing the rest from reference TRBV19 and TRBJ2-1, the complete variable domain is DGGITQSPKYLFRKEGQNVTLSCEQNLNHDAMYWYRQDPGQGLRLIYYSQIVNDFQKGDIAEGYSVSREKKESFPLTVTSAQKNPTAFYLCASRPGLAIENEQFFGPGTRLTVL.

The V call is TRBV24-1, the J call TRBJ2-7, with a weak D call TRBD2 (5 bases). With 2 bases removed from V and 2 bases from J, the gap between germline ends came to 24 bases. This CDR3 is 19 amino acids long. Germline V gene lookup returns CDR1 KGHDR and CDR2 SFDVKD. In nucleotides, the CDR3 is TGTGCCACCAGTGATTCGACCCCGTGGCCCGGGGTGGGCCCCTACGAGCAGTACTTC. Translated: CATSDSTPWPGVGPYEQYF.

There are a few counts of this clone. V usage is TRBV7-8 and J usage is TRBJ1-2; TRBD1 agrees at 8 bases. J gave up 4 bases and V 1 base, and 17 bases lay outside the gene matches. The germline CDR1 and CDR2 sequences are SGHVS and FQNEAQ. This CDR3 spans 19 amino acids. DNA for the CDR3: TGTGCCAGCAGCTTAGTATTGGGCTTGCAGGGGGCGCGGTCCTATGGCTACACCTTC. It encodes CASSLVLGLQGARSYGYTF.

The V call is TRBV19, the J call TRBJ2-7, with TRBD2 identical over 14 bases. V shed 5 bases, J shed 4 bases, and the junction held 4 bases outside the gene matches. The CDR3 length is 15 residues. Germline CDR1 reads LNHDA; CDR2 reads SQIVND (reference sequence). The CDR3 here is CASSPGTSGGYEQYF. For the CDR3, the DNA is TGTGCCAGTAGTCCAGGGACTAGCGGGGGTTACGAGCAGTACTTC.

The rearrangement links TRBV7-9 to TRBJ1-2, with D hard to call. V lost 3 bases, J lost 7 bases, and 9 bases lay in between. Per the germline V gene, CDR1 is SEHNR and CDR2 is FQNEAQ (reference sequence). This CDR3 contains 12 residues. The CDR3 coding sequence is TGTGCCAGCAGCTTGGCAGCCCGTGGCTACACCTTC. Translation gives CASSLAARGYTF.

The gene calls are TRBV7-8 and TRBJ1-2; 8 bases map to TRBD1. J was trimmed by 0 bases and V by 3 bases; bases with no gene match: 3. CDR1 and CDR2 from the germline V gene are SGHVS and FQNEAQ. This CDR3 spans 15 amino acids. In DNA, the CDR3 is TGTGCCAGCAGCTTGGGGACAGGCTCTAACTATGGCTACACCTTC. Translation gives CASSLGTGSNYGYTF.

The CDR3 loop is CASSARRQPYGYTF. The CDR3 coding sequence is TGTGCCAGTAGTGCCCGCAGGCAGCCCTATGGCTACACCTTC. The chain links TRBV19 to TRBJ1-2; D remains unclear. CDR1 and CDR2 from the germline V gene are LNHDA and SQIVND (reference sequence). This CDR3 spans 14 amino acids. V lost 5 bases to trimming and J lost 4 bases, with 14 bases between them.

This chain connects TRBV28 to TRBJ2-3; 16 nucleotides agree with TRBD2. V shed 4 bases, J shed 4 bases, and the junction held 5 bases outside the gene matches. This CDR3 comprises 17 residues. Germline CDR1 is MDHEN and CDR2 is SYDVKM. The DNA for the CDR3 is TGTGCCAGCAGTTCGGGACTAGCGGGGGGGCAAGCAGATACGCAGTATTTT. Protein sequence: CASSSGLAGGQADTQYF.

The chain links TRBV18 to TRBJ1-1, with D possibly being TRBD1 (5 bases). Trimming removed 2 bases at V and 6 bases at J, with 16 bases between. Per germline, CDR1 KGHSH and CDR2 LQKENI. The CDR3 extends over 15 amino acids. The CDR3 sequence is CASSPLQGRLSEAFF. In DNA form, the CDR3 reads TGTGCCAGCTCACCATTGCAGGGTCGATTGTCTGAAGCTTTCTTT.

The CDR3 region has the DNA TGCGCCAGCAGCCCGGACCCAGAAGAGACCCAGTACTTC. Translation: CASSPDPEETQYF. The chain recombines TRBV5-1 with TRBJ2-5; no reliable D call. The ends were cut back, 4 bases at V and 3 bases at J, with 10 bases in the middle. The CDR3 runs 13 residues. Germline CDR1 is SGHRS and CDR2 is YFSETQ. Looking up the rest from reference TRBV5-1 and TRBJ2-5 gives the full variable domain: KAGVTQTPRYLIKTRGQQVTLSCSPISGHRSVSWYQQTPGQGLQFLFEYFSETQRNKGNFPGRFSGRQFSNSRSEMNVSTLELGDSALYLCASSPDPEETQYFGPGTRLLVL.

The rearrangement uses TRBV5-1 and TRBJ1-6, with 7 bases fitting TRBD1. Germline V gene sequence: CDR1 SGHRS, CDR2 YFSETQ. Trimming removed 4 bases from V and 4 bases from J; junction bases left unmatched: 2. This CDR3 has 14 residues. CDR3 amino acids: CASSRQGYNSPLHF. The CDR3 DNA is TGCGCCAGCAGCCGACAGGGTTATAATTCACCCCTCCACTTT.

This chain joins TRBV3-1 (or the pseudogene TRBV3-2) and TRBJ2-1; 11 bases fit TRBD2. The CDR3 length is 16 residues. Germline CDR1 and CDR2: LGHDT and YNNKEL (reference sequence). V lost 3 bases and J lost 7; bases outside the gene matches: 8. The DNA for the CDR3 is TGTGCCAGCAGCCAGTTTAGCGGGAGGGCCGCAAATGAGCAGTTCTTC. It yields the protein CASSQFSGRAANEQFF.

V gene TRBV6-5 combines with J gene TRBJ1-2; D is perhaps TRBD1 (5 bases). CDR1 MNHEY and CDR2 SVGAGI come from the germline V gene. The CDR3 totals 13 residues. V lost 6 bases, J lost 2 bases, and 10 bases lay in between. CDR3 nucleotide sequence: TGTGCCAGCAGAATGGACATAAACTATGGCTACACCTTC. This translates into CASRMDINYGYTF.

This chain connects TRBV28 to TRBJ1-6; TRBD1 matches at 9 bases. V trimming: 6 bases; J trimming: 2 bases; junction bases outside the gene matches: 5. The CDR3 runs 16 residues. The germline gives CDR1 MDHEN, CDR2 SYDVKM. CDR3 DNA sequence: TGTGCCAGCAGGGTGACAGGGGGAACCTATAATTCACCCCTCCACTTT. Its protein is CASRVTGGTYNSPLHF.

This clone was picked up one time. The rearrangement links TRBV6-5 to TRBJ2-7, with 9 bases identical to TRBD2. The trim removed 4 bases at V and 3 bases at J, leaving 7 bases unmatched. Germline V gene lookup returns CDR1 MNHEY and CDR2 SVGAGI. The CDR3 totals 15 residues. CDR3 loop: CASSFQAGGLYEQYF. CDR3 bases: TGTGCCAGCAGTTTCCAAGCGGGAGGACTCTACGAGCAGTACTTC.

V and J are TRBV27 and TRBJ2-1; D might be TRBD2 (6 bases). This CDR3 spans 16 amino acids. The germline CDR1 and CDR2 sequences are MNHEY and SMNVEV (reference sequence). Trimming cost V 5 bases and J 2 bases, with 16 bases left between them. DNA of the CDR3: TGTGCCAGCAGTCCATCGGGCGGGGAAACCTACAATGAGCAGTTCTTC. Translating gives CASSPSGGETYNEQFF.

V and J are TRBV19 and TRBJ2-3, with D maybe TRBD2 (5 bases). The CDR3 length is 18 residues. Trimming took off 1 base at V and 5 bases at J, with 22 bases between the two ends. CDR1 and CDR2 from the germline V gene are LNHDA and SQIVND (reference sequence). In DNA form, the CDR3 reads TGTGCCAGTAGTATAGGATTCGTGCGGGCAGGAGATATAGATACGCAGTATTTT. Residues: CASSIGFVRAGDIDTQYF.

The gene calls are TRBV5-6 and TRBJ2-7; no reliable D call. The V end lost 0 bases, the J end lost 3 bases, and 4 bases lay between the germline ends. This CDR3 is 12 amino acids long. Germline V gene data show CDR1 as SGHDT and CDR2 as YYEEEE. In DNA, the CDR3 is TGTGCCAGCAGCTTGGGTGGCTACGAGCAGTACTTC. Encoded protein: CASSLGGYEQYF.

The chain carries TRBV13 and TRBJ1-4, with 7 bases lining up with TRBD1. CDR3 length equals 14 residues. From germline, CDR1 is PRHDT and CDR2 FYEKMQ (reference sequence). V trimming: 9 bases; J trimming: 0 bases; junction bases outside the gene matches: 4. The CDR3 DNA reads as TGTGCCAGTTCACAGGGGTCAACTAATGAAAAACTGTTTTTT. Its translation is CASSQGSTNEKLFF.

The chain recombines TRBV28 with TRBJ2-7; 7 nucleotides agree with TRBD1. CDR1 and CDR2 from the germline V gene are MDHEN and SYDVKM. The CDR3 spans 12 residues. Germline trimming cut 10 bases from V and 3 bases from J; bases unmatched to any gene: 6. CDR3 sequence (DNA): TGTGCCACCCTAGGGGGCAGCTACGAGCAGTACTTC. Its protein is CATLGGSYEQYF.

This clone was recorded only once. The chain combines TRBV9 with TRBJ1-6; no firm D call. This CDR3 is built from 15 residues. The ends were cut back, 3 bases at V and 1 base at J, with 8 bases in the middle. The V gene's germline CDR1 is SGDLS and CDR2 YYNGEE. Here the CDR3 reads CASSGGLSYNSPLHF. Here the CDR3 DNA reads TGTGCCAGCAGCGGGGGTCTTTCCTATAATTCACCCCTCCACTTT. Supplemented by reference TRBV9 and TRBJ1-6, the full variable domain reads DSGVTQTPKHLITATGQRVTLRCSPRSGDLSVYWYQQSLDQGLQFLIQYYNGEERAKGNILERFSAQQFPDLHSELNLSSLELGDSALYFCASSGGLSYNSPLHFGNGTRLTVT.

The genes are TRBV6-5 and TRBJ1-2; no clear D gene. The length of the CDR3 is 13 residues. Trimming left V 3 bases short and J 8 bases short, with 13 bases between. CDR1 is MNHEY and CDR2 is SVGAGI in the germline V gene. For the CDR3, the DNA is TGTGCCAGCAGTTATACTGGGTACCAGGGCTACACCTTC. Translation: CASSYTGYQGYTF.